This T cell receptor (beta chain) was sequenced in a study of human T cells and chemical hapten exposure. Study-wide context: Upper-back patch tests with 0.01% DPC were read at 6 days.

As originally analysed: From approximately 25,000 to 650,000 TCRs were found per sample, with a median of approximately 96,000. TCRdb fed the RACE reads into MiXCR, producing one record per CDR3 protein. The V and J calls reflect TCRdb's pipeline rather than the authors' work. The profile shows fewer than 150,000 distinct CDR3 sequences, roughly 10% of them singletons. Time point given: patch test 2, 6 weeks after DPC sensitization. Treatment here: therapeutic diphenylcyclopropenone sensitization with weekly scalp DPC. The authors' total RNA extraction used unfractionated whole blood. The CDR3 spans 15 residues. V was cut by 3 bases and J by 6 bases, with 14 bases left in between. Germline lookup yields CDR1 LNHDA and CDR2 SQIVND (reference sequence). This clonotype was seen ten or more times.

Sequences were derived from whole blood, sampled in connection with sensitization to the hapten diphenylcyclopropenone (DPC). The TCR was taken from a woman aged 45-59 years with alopecia areata. Some clones in this sample may be carry-over from other donors' samples. The chain couples TRBV19 to TRBJ2-2, with D hard to call. DNA of the CDR3: TGTGCCAGTAGTATCCGGCACCAGCCACCCGGGGAGCTGTTTTTT. It is translated as CASSIRHQPPGELFF.